These 18 T cell receptor beta chains came from one sample sequenced in a study of cytomegalovirus exposure and HLA in healthy donors. 13 Jbeta primers and 60 Vbeta primers were used for the PCR. Some clones are missing from TCRdb's copy, which holds only in-frame ones; the method was immunoSEQ multiplex PCR. The data contain 200,000 to 300,000 clones, 82% of them singletons. The sample comprised PBMCs. Receptor source: a woman in her forties in good health and CMV-seropositive.

The CDR3 loop reads CASSLGPGVSYEQYF. Here the CDR3 DNA reads TGTGCCAGCAGCTTAGGCCCCGGAGTCTCCTACGAGCAGTACTTC. This rearrangement joins TRBV7-2 to TRBJ2-7; D unresolved. This CDR3 has 15 amino acids. Looked up from germline, CDR1 is SGHTA and CDR2 is FQGNSA. Trimming took off 1 base at V and 0 bases at J, with 10 bases between the two ends.

V and J are TRBV11-3 and TRBJ1-3; D gene ambiguous. This CDR3 has 16 amino acids. With 1 base removed from V and 0 bases from J, the gap between germline ends came to 10 bases. CDR1 SGHNT and CDR2 YENEEA come from the germline V gene. The CDR3 DNA reads as TGTGCCAGCAGCTTAGCACAGCTTTACTCTGGAAACACCATATATTTT. This translates into CASSLAQLYSGNTIYF.

The genes are TRBV28 and TRBJ1-2; D gene unclear. The CDR3 is 14 amino acids. The germline V gene has CDR1 MDHEN and CDR2 SYDVKM. Trimming removed 2 bases at V and 2 bases at J, with 9 bases between. CDR3 region: CASSLPPGNYGYTF. The CDR3 DNA follows: TGTGCCAGCAGTTTACCCCCGGGAAACTATGGCTACACCTTC.

This chain links TRBV7-9 with TRBJ1-5; tentatively, D is TRBD1 (5 bases). The V gene's germline CDR1 is SEHNR and CDR2 FQNEAQ (reference sequence). The CDR3 has 14 residues. Trimming left V 2 bases short and J 2 bases short, with 7 bases between. CDR3 bases: TGTGCCAGCAGCTTACAAGGGGGCAATCAGCCCCAGCATTTT. Amino acids: CASSLQGGNQPQHF.

CDR3 in DNA: TGTGCCAGCAGCTTTTCCGGACAGGCAACTGAAGCTTTCTTT. It encodes CASSFSGQATEAFF. J is TRBJ1-1 and V is TRBV7-2, with 7 bases that match TRBD1. Germline assignment: CDR1 SGHTA and CDR2 FQGNSA. With V trimmed by 3 bases and J by 5 bases, 6 bases remained unmatched. The CDR3 consists of 14 residues.

This clone was found once. The V and J genes are TRBV30 and TRBJ2-7, with TRBD1 identical over 7 bases. The CDR3 has 15 residues. With 0 bases clipped from V and 5 bases from J, the junction kept 10 bases outside the gene matches. Germline V gene sequence: CDR1 GTSNPN, CDR2 SVGIG (reference sequence). CDR3 protein: CAWSVPETGNHEQYF. CDR3 bases: TGTGCCTGGAGTGTACCTGAGACAGGGAACCACGAGCAGTACTTC.

V and J are TRBV11-3 and TRBJ1-3; no reliable D call. With 0 bases removed from V and 0 bases from J, the gap between germline ends came to 3 bases. The CDR3 covers 14 residues. Per the germline V gene, CDR1 is SGHNT and CDR2 is YENEEA. CDR3 sequence (DNA): TGTGCCAGCAGCTTAGACTTCTCTGGAAACACCATATATTTT. It specifies CASSLDFSGNTIYF.

This clone occurred a few times. The DNA of the CDR3 is TGTGCCAGCAGCCGGGCGGGGTCGTGGGGTGAAAAACTGTTTTTT. This encodes CASSRAGSWGEKLFF. This rearrangement joins TRBV5-4 to TRBJ1-4; no firm D call. CDR3 length: 15 amino acids. Germline CDR1 SGHNT, CDR2 YYREEE (reference sequence). The ends were cut back, 4 bases at V and 7 bases at J, with 17 bases in the middle.

This clone was detected only a few times. The chain is built from TRBV2 and TRBJ1-6; 7 bases match TRBD1. Germline V CDR1 and CDR2: SNHLY, FYNNEI. This CDR3 contains 14 residues. The ends lost 6 bases at V and 8 bases at J; junction bases unmatched: 7. The CDR3 DNA follows: TGTGCCAGCAGCCCGACAGGGAGATATTCACCCCTCCACTTT. Amino acid sequence: CASSPTGRYSPLHF.

A note on this clone: Additional DNA sequences in this sample encode the identical CDR3. J is TRBJ1-1 and V is TRBV2; D ambiguous. V gave up 4 bases and J gave up 4 bases, with 13 bases separating them. CDR3 length equals 14 residues. CDR1 is SNHLY, CDR2 FYNNEI, per germline. CDR3 protein: CASSGWRVGTEAFF. The CDR3 DNA follows: TGTGCCAGCAGTGGATGGCGGGTAGGCACTGAAGCTTTCTTT.

This rearrangement joins TRBV6-6 to TRBJ1-3; unclear D gene. The CDR3 is 15 amino acids. CDR1 MNHNY and CDR2 SVGAGI come from the germline V gene (reference sequence). V dropped 2 bases and J dropped 0 bases, with 8 bases sitting between them. DNA of the CDR3: TGTGCCAGCAGTTACCTCGGGAGCTCTGGAAACACCATATATTTT. Amino acid sequence: CASSYLGSSGNTIYF.

The chain combines TRBV11-3 with TRBJ2-3; D may be TRBD2 (7 bases). The germline V gene encodes CDR1 SGHNT and CDR2 YENEEA. The CDR3 loop spans 15 amino acids. The ends were cut back, 7 bases at V and 0 bases at J, with 14 bases in the middle. The CDR3 coding sequence is TGTGCCAGCACCCTCGGGGGGCGTAGCACAGATACGCAGTATTTT. This gives the protein CASTLGGRSTDTQYF.

This clone appeared a few times. This chain joins TRBV7-9 and TRBJ1-2; 9 positions agree with TRBD1. The CDR3 is made up of 16 amino acids. V was pared by 5 bases and J by 2 bases, with 9 bases of the junction left unmatched. The germline V gene has CDR1 SEHNR and CDR2 FQNEAQ (reference sequence). The CDR3 DNA sequence: TGTGCCAGCAGCAGCCGGGACAGGGCTCCCAACTATGGCTACACCTTC. This gives the protein CASSSRDRAPNYGYTF.

V usage is TRBV11-3 and J usage is TRBJ2-3; TRBD2 aligns across 9 bases. Germline V gene data show CDR1 as SGHNT and CDR2 as YENEEA. V shed 1 base and J 2 bases; nucleotides not matched to a gene: 4. CDR3 size: 16 residues. The CDR3 DNA sequence: TGTGCCAGCAGCTTAGGATCTAGCGGGACCACAGATACGCAGTATTTT. Protein product: CASSLGSSGTTDTQYF.

Worth noting for this clone: Its ends do not fully match the called genes, so a read error is possible. CDR3 nucleotides: TGCGCCAGCAGCCCGGGGACAGCTACTAACTATGGCTACATCTTC. Translation gives CASSPGTATNYGYIF. The chain recombines TRBV5-1 with TRBJ1-2; 7 bases align to TRBD1. The CDR3 sequence is 15 residues long. The germline gives CDR1 SGHRS, CDR2 YFSETQ.

This chain joins TRBV5-1 and TRBJ2-2; 8 bases are shared with TRBD1. CDR1 is SGHRS, CDR2 YFSETQ, per germline. The CDR3 extends over 15 amino acids. V lost 4 bases to trimming and J lost 5 bases; unmatched junction nucleotides: 7. The CDR3 DNA sequence: TGCGCCAGCAGCAGTGCGACAGGGGTTACCGGGGAGCTGTTTTTT. It yields the protein CASSSATGVTGELFF.

The V gene is TRBV11-1, the J gene TRBJ1-5, with D hard to call. V lost 1 base, J lost 6 bases, and 7 bases lay in between. This CDR3 spans 13 amino acids. Germline lookup yields CDR1 SGHAT and CDR2 FQDESV (reference sequence). CDR3 sequence (DNA): TGTGCCAGCAGCTTAGAAGAGGGTCAGCCCCAGCATTTT. Translated: CASSLEEGQPQHF.

A single count supports this clone. In DNA form, the CDR3 reads TGTGCCAGCAGCTTGGTTGGGACACCGAATTCACCCCTCCACTTT. Translated: CASSLVGTPNSPLHF. This chain uses TRBV5-6 with TRBJ1-6, with D possibly matching TRBD1 (6 bases). Trimming pared 0 bases from V and 7 bases from J, leaving 11 bases between. Germline CDR1 and CDR2: SGHDT and YYEEEE. The CDR3 extends over 15 amino acids.